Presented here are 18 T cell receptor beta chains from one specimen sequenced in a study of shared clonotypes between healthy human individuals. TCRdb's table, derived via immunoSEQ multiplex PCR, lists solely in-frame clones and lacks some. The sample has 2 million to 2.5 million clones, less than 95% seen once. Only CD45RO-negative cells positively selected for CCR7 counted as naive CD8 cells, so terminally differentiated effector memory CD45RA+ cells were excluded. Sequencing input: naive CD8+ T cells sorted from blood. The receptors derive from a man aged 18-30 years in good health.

CDR3 coding DNA: TGCGCCAGCAGCCAAGATGGAGGGGGCGTTTATGGCTACACCTTC. Encoded protein: CASSQDGGGVYGYTF. The J gene is TRBJ1-2, the V gene TRBV4-1, with TRBD1 matching 7 bases. V shed 0 bases, J shed 5 bases, and the junction held 6 bases outside the gene matches. In germline, CDR1 is MGHRA, CDR2 YSYEKL. The CDR3 consists of 15 residues.

The CDR3 nucleotides are TGTGCCAGTAGTATTCCCAACCGGGGCAATCAGCCCCAGCATTTT. Residues: CASSIPNRGNQPQHF. V and J are TRBV19 and TRBJ1-5; D uncertain. Germline CDR1 reads LNHDA; CDR2 reads SQIVND (reference sequence). V gave up 3 bases and J gave up 2 bases, with 11 bases separating them. The CDR3 is 15 amino acids. Full variable domain (remainder filled in from reference TRBV19 and TRBJ1-5): DGGITQSPKYLFRKEGQNVTLSCEQNLNHDAMYWYRQDPGQGLRLIYYSQIVNDFQKGDIAEGYSVSREKKESFPLTVTSAQKNPTAFYLCASSIPNRGNQPQHFGDGTRLSIL.

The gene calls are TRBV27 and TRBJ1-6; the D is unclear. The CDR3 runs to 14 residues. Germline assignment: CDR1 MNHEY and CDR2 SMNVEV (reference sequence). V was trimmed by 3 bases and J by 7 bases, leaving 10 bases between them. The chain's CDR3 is CASSLGPGNSPLHF. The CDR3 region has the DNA TGTGCCAGCAGTTTGGGTCCGGGGAATTCACCCCTCCACTTT.

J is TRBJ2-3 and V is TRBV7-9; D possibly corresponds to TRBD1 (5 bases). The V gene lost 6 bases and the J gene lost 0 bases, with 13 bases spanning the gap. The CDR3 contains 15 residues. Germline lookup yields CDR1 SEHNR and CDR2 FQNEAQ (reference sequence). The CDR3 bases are TGTGCCAGCAGACCACAGGTATCTAGCACAGATACGCAGTATTTT. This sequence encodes CASRPQVSSTDTQYF.

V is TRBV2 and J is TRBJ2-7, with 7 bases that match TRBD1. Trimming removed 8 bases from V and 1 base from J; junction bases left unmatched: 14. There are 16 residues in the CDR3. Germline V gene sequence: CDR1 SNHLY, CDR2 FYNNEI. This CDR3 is CASAKVRDSESYEQYF. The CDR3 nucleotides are TGTGCCAGCGCGAAAGTCCGGGACAGCGAGTCCTACGAGCAGTACTTC.

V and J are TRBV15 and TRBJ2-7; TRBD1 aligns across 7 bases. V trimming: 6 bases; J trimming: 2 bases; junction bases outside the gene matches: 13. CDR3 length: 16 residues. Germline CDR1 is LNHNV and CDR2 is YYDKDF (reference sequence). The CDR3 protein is CATSSTRGTPPYEQYF. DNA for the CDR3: TGTGCCACCAGTTCAACCAGGGGGACACCCCCCTACGAGCAGTACTTC.

CDR3 sequence: CASSLLVGDSYNEQFF. CDR3 DNA sequence: TGTGCCAGCAGCTTACTGGTGGGAGACAGCTACAATGAGCAGTTCTTC. V usage is TRBV7-8 and J usage is TRBJ2-1; tentatively, D is TRBD1 or TRBD2 (5 bases each). V lost 2 bases to trimming and J lost 3 bases, with 14 bases between them. The CDR3 loop spans 16 amino acids. The V gene's germline CDR1 is SGHVS and CDR2 FQNEAQ.

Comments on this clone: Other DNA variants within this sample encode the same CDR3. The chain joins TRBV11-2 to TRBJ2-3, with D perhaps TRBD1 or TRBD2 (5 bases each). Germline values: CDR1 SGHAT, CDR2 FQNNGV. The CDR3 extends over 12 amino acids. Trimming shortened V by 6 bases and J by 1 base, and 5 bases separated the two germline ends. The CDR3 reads CASRGGTDTQYF. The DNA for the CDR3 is TGTGCCAGCAGGGGGGGCACAGATACGCAGTATTTT.

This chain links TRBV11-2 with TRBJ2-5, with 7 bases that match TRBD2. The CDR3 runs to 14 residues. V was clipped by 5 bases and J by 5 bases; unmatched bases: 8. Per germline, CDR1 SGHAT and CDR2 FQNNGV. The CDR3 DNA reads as TGTGCCAGCAGCCCGTGGACTAGTGGGGAGACCCAGTACTTC. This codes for CASSPWTSGETQYF.

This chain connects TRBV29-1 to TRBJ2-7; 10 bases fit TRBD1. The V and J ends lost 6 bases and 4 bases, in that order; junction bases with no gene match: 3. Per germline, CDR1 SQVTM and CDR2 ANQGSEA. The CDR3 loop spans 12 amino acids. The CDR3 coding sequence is TGCAGCGTGTGGACAGGGGGTTACGAGCAGTACTTC. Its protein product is CSVWTGGYEQYF.

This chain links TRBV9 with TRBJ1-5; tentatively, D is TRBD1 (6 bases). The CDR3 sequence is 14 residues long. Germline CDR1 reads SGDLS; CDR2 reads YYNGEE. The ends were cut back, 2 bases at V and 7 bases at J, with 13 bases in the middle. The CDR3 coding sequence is TGTGCCAGCAGCGTGTCCGGGGGCGGGCAGCCCCAGCATTTT. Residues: CASSVSGGGQPQHF. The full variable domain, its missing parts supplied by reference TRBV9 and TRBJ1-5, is DSGVTQTPKHLITATGQRVTLRCSPRSGDLSVYWYQQSLDQGLQFLIQYYNGEERAKGNILERFSAQQFPDLHSELNLSSLELGDSALYFCASSVSGGGQPQHFGDGTRLSIL.

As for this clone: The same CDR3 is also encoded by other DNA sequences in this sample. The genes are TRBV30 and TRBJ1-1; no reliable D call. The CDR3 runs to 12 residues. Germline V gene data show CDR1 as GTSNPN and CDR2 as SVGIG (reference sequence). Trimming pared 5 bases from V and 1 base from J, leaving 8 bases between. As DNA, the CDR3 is TGTGCCTGGCGGGGTGAGAACACTGAAGCTTTCTTT. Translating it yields CAWRGENTEAFF.

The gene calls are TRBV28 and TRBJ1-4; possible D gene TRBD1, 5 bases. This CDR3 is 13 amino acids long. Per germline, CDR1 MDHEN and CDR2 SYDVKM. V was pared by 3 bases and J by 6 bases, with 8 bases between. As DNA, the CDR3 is TGTGCCAGCAGTTTTATGGGGGATGAAAAACTGTTTTTT. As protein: CASSFMGDEKLFF.

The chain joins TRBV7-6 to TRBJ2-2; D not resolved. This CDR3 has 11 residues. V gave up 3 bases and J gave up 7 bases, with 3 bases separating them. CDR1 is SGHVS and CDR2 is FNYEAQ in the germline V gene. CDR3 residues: CASSLNGELFF. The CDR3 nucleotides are TGTGCCAGCAGCTTGAACGGGGAGCTGTTTTTT. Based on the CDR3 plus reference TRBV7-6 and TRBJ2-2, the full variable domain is GAGVSQSPRYKVTKRGQDVALRCDPISGHVSLYWYRQALGQGPEFLTYFNYEAQQDKSGLPNDRFSAERPEGSISTLTIQRTEQRDSAMYRCASSLNGELFFGEGSRLTVL.

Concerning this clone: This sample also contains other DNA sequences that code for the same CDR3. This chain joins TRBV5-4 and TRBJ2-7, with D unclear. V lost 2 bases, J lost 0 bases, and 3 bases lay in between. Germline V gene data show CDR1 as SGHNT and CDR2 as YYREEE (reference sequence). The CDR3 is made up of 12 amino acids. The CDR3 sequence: CASSFSSYEQYF. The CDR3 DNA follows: TGTGCCAGCAGCTTCTCCTCCTACGAGCAGTACTTC.

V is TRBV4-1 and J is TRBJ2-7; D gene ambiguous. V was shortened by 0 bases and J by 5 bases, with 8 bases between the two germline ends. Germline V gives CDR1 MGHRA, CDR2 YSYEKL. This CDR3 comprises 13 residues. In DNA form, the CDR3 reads TGCGCCAGCAGCCAAGATCCCTTAAACGAGCAGTACTTC. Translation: CASSQDPLNEQYF.

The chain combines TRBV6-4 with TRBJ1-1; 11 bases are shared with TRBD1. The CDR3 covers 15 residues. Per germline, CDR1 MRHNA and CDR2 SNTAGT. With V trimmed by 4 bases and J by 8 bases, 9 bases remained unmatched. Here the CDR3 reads CASSGRNRDRGEAFF. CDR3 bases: TGTGCCAGCAGTGGTCGAAATAGGGACAGGGGGGAAGCTTTCTTT.

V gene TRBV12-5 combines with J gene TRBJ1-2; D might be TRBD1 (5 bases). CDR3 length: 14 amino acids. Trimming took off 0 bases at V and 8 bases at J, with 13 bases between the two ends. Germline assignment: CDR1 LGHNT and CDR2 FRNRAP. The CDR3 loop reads CASGLVCEGKGYTF. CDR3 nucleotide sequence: TGTGCTAGTGGTTTGGTATGTGAGGGGAAGGGCTACACCTTC.